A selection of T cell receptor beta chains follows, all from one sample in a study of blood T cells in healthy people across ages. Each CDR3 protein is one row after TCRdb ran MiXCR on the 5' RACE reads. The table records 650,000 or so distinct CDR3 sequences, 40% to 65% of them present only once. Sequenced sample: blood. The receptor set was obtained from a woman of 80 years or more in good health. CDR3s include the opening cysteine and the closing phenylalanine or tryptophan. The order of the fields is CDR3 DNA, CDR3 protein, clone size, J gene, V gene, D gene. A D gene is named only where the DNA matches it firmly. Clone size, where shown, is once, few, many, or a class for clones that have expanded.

cdr3_nt: TGCAGTGCTGGAGGACAGGGAACAAACGAGCAGTACTTC
cdr3_aa: CSAGGQGTNEQYF
clone_size: few
j_call: TRBJ2-7
v_call: TRBV20-1
d_call: TRBD1

cdr3_nt: TGCAGTGCTGGACGGACACCTCTCGGTATGGATGGCTACACCTTC
cdr3_aa: CSAGRTPLGMDGYTF
clone_size: NA
j_call: TRBJ1-2
v_call: TRBV20-1
d_call: NA

cdr3_nt: TGTGCCAGCATCCTCCGGGGGGACAGGCCCCATGAGCAGTTCTTC
cdr3_aa: CASILRGDRPHEQFF
clone_size: few
j_call: TRBJ2-1
v_call: TRBV21-1
d_call: NA

cdr3_nt: TGTGCCAGTGGACTAGCGGGAGGCCCCGCAGATACGCAGTATTTT
cdr3_aa: CASGLAGGPADTQYF
clone_size: NA
j_call: TRBJ2-3
v_call: TRBV10-3
d_call: TRBD2

cdr3_nt: TGCAGCGTTGTAGAGGTAGCTAGCACAGATACGCAGTATTTT
cdr3_aa: CSVVEVASTDTQYF
clone_size: few
j_call: TRBJ2-3
v_call: TRBV29-1
d_call: NA

cdr3_nt: TGCGCCAGCAGCCAAACGGGCCTCTTCGGGGAAAAACTGTTTTTT
cdr3_aa: CASSQTGLFGEKLFF
clone_size: many
j_call: TRBJ1-4
v_call: TRBV4-1
d_call: NA

cdr3_nt: TGCGCCAGCACGCCGGGACTAGCGTACAATGAGCAGTTCTTC
cdr3_aa: CASTPGLAYNEQFF
clone_size: NA
j_call: TRBJ2-1
v_call: TRBV5-1
d_call: TRBD2

cdr3_nt: TGTGCCAGCAGTACAGGGCTCTTTCAGCCCCAGCATTTT
cdr3_aa: CASSTGLFQPQHF
clone_size: NA
j_call: TRBJ1-5
v_call: TRBV28
d_call: NA

cdr3_nt: TGTGCCAGCAGTTACTCGCGGGAGCGGGGGGACAATGAGCAGTTCTTC
cdr3_aa: CASSYSRERGDNEQFF
clone_size: many
j_call: TRBJ2-1
v_call: TRBV6-5
d_call: TRBD2

cdr3_nt: TGTGCCAGCAGGACTTGGCGACAAAATGAGCAGTTCTTC
cdr3_aa: CASRTWRQNEQFF
clone_size: NA
j_call: TRBJ2-1
v_call: TRBV6-5
d_call: NA

cdr3_nt: TGTGCCAGCAGTCGGACAGGGGGCGTACTCTCTGGAAACACCATATATTTT
cdr3_aa: CASSRTGGVLSGNTIYF
clone_size: NA
j_call: TRBJ1-3
v_call: TRBV7-9
d_call: TRBD1

cdr3_nt: TGTGCCAGCAGCCCAAAGAGCACTAACTATGGCTACACCTTC
cdr3_aa: CASSPKSTNYGYTF
clone_size: NA
j_call: TRBJ1-2
v_call: TRBV7-9
d_call: NA

cdr3_nt: TGTGCCAGCAGCGTAACGCAGGGGAGTGCCTACGAGCAGTACTTC
cdr3_aa: CASSVTQGSAYEQYF
clone_size: NA
j_call: TRBJ2-7
v_call: TRBV7-2
d_call: NA

cdr3_nt: TGTGCCAGCAGCGCACTCCGGGGGACAGGGATCGAGCAGTACTTC
cdr3_aa: CASSALRGTGIEQYF
clone_size: NA
j_call: TRBJ2-7
v_call: TRBV7-8
d_call: TRBD1

cdr3_nt: TGTGCCAGCAGTCGGGGCCTATACGGGGGGGCCTTAAGTGAGCAGTTCTTC
cdr3_aa: CASSRGLYGGALSEQFF
clone_size: few
j_call: TRBJ2-1
v_call: TRBV27
d_call: TRBD2

cdr3_nt: TGCAGTGCTCAAACTCTAGCAGTAAGCACAGATACGCAGTATTTT
cdr3_aa: CSAQTLAVSTDTQYF
clone_size: NA
j_call: TRBJ2-3
v_call: TRBV20-1
d_call: NA

cdr3_nt: TGCAGTGCTCCCCCCCCGGGCCGGGTCACTGAAGCTTTCTTT
cdr3_aa: CSAPPPGRVTEAFF
clone_size: NA
j_call: TRBJ1-1
v_call: TRBV20-1
d_call: NA

cdr3_nt: TGTGCCAGCAGTGAATGGGCCAGGGCGAACACCGGGGAGCTGTTTTTT
cdr3_aa: CASSEWARANTGELFF
clone_size: few
j_call: TRBJ2-2
v_call: TRBV25-1
d_call: NA

cdr3_nt: TGCAGCGTGGGGCAGGGACTACCTTCCTACGAGCAGTACTTC
cdr3_aa: CSVGQGLPSYEQYF
clone_size: NA
j_call: TRBJ2-7
v_call: TRBV29-1
d_call: TRBD2

cdr3_nt: TGTGCCAGCAGTGATCCGGGCCGGACGGGCTACGAGCAGTACTTC
cdr3_aa: CASSDPGRTGYEQYF
clone_size: NA
j_call: TRBJ2-7
v_call: TRBV25-1
d_call: NA

cdr3_nt: TGCAGTGCTAGAGCCCTAGCACAAGAGACCCAGTACTTC
cdr3_aa: CSARALAQETQYF
clone_size: NA
j_call: TRBJ2-5
v_call: TRBV20-1
d_call: NA

cdr3_nt: TGTGCCTGGAGTGCCGATCCGGCCAGGGTCTATGGCTACACCTTC
cdr3_aa: CAWSADPARVYGYTF
clone_size: NA
j_call: TRBJ1-2
v_call: TRBV30
d_call: NA

cdr3_nt: TGTGCCAACAGACAGTTAAACACCGGGGAGCTGTTTTTT
cdr3_aa: CANRQLNTGELFF
clone_size: once
j_call: TRBJ2-2
v_call: TRBV2
d_call: NA

cdr3_nt: TGTGCCAGCAGTGAGTCATGGGTGGACTATGGCTACACCTTC
cdr3_aa: CASSESWVDYGYTF
clone_size: NA
j_call: TRBJ1-2
v_call: TRBV2
d_call: NA

cdr3_nt: TGCGCCAGCAGCTTGGGACCGACGGGAACGCATCAGTACTTC
cdr3_aa: CASSLGPTGTHQYF
clone_size: few
j_call: TRBJ2-4
v_call: TRBV5-1
d_call: NA

cdr3_nt: TGCGCCAGCAGCGGGGTAGCGGCCTGGGACTCCTACAATGAGCAGTTCTTC
cdr3_aa: CASSGVAAWDSYNEQFF
clone_size: NA
j_call: TRBJ2-1
v_call: TRBV5-1
d_call: NA

cdr3_nt: TGTGCCAGCAGTGAATGGGAGGAAAAAGTATACAATGAGCAGTTCTTC
cdr3_aa: CASSEWEEKVYNEQFF
clone_size: NA
j_call: TRBJ2-1
v_call: TRBV25-1
d_call: NA

cdr3_nt: TGTGCCAGCAGCGTGTCCGGCGTCACCAACACTGAGGCTTTCTTT
cdr3_aa: CASSVSGVTNTEAFF
clone_size: once
j_call: TRBJ1-1
v_call: TRBV9
d_call: NA